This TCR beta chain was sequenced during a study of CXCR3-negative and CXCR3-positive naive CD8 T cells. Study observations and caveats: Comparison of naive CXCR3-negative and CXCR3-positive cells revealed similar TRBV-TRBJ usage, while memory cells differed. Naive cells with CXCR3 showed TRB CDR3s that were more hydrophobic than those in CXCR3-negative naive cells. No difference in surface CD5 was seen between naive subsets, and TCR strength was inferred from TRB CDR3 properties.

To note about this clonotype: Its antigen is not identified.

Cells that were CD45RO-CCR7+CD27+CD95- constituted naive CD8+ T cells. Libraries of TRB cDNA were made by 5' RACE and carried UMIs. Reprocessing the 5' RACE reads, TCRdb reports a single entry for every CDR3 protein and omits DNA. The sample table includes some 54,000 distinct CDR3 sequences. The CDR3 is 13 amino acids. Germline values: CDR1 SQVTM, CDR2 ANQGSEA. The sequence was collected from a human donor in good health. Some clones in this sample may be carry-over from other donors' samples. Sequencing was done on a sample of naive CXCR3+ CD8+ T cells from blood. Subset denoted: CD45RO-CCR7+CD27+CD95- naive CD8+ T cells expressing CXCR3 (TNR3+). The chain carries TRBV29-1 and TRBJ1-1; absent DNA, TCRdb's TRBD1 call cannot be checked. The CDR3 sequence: CSVEDGGFTEAFF.